The entry that follows covers one TCR beta chain sequence. Its specificity is not known. These data originate in a study of T cell repertoires in cytomegalovirus infection. About the research overall: In public TCR beta signatures, there were indications of both CMV infection and matching HLA type. Findings and caveats of the study: There were HLA-C-restricted CMV-specific TCR beta clonotypes dominating the ex vivo response. CMV carriers with the relevant HLA were identified by cumulative public TCR beta family frequency.

Each CDR3 protein gets one entry after TCRdb re-called the reads with MiXCR. The profile shows approximately 700,000 distinct CDR3 sequences, 35% of them singletons. The length of the CDR3 is 17 residues. Trimming removed 1 base from V and 9 bases from J, with 20 bases in between. Germline V gives CDR1 SGHKS, CDR2 YYEKEE (reference sequence). The sequenced sample was PBMCs. The chain recombines TRBV5-5 with TRBJ1-6; D remains unclear. The sequence derives from a human donor in good health (CMV status not recorded). Some clones in this sample may be carry-over from other donors' samples. DNA of the CDR3: TGTGCCAGCAGCTTGTATCAGTCAGCGCTGACTCCTTCACCCCTCCACTTT. Protein: CASSLYQSALTPSPLHF.